This T cell receptor (beta chain) was identified during a study of Ad26.COV2.S vaccination and SARS-CoV-2 variants. Study-level information: Sample donor was a member of the COV1001 Ad26.COV2.S trial arm.

Method: immunoSEQ multiplex PCR; TCRdb's copy keeps in-frame clones and lacks some. The data contain a few hundred thousand clones, roughly 85% of them singletons. This CDR3 region has 16 residues. The V and J ends lost 3 bases and 2 bases, in that order; junction bases with no gene match: 8. Germline CDR1 and CDR2: SGHRS and YFSETQ. Treatment defined: approximately 18 received Ad26.COV2.S at low or high dose, single or two shots; about five received placebo; per-sample allocation not given. Day 63 after the first injection of vaccine or placebo was the sampling time. This clonotype was sampled from a person aged 18-65 years who received the Ad26.COV2.S COVID-19 vaccine or a placebo. This sample comprised peripheral blood, obtained in a trial of Ad26.COV2.S vaccine versus placebo. This chain uses TRBV5-1 with TRBJ2-3, with 8 bases identical to TRBD1. In DNA form, the CDR3 reads TGCGCCAGCAGCTCCAGGGGGCGGGGTCCCACAGATACGCAGTATTTT. This sequence encodes CASSSRGRGPTDTQYF.